The rows below give T cell receptor beta chains drawn from one sample of a study of OX40 agonist ivuxolimab in advanced cancers. The data were produced by immunoSEQ multiplex PCR, yet TCRdb's version contains in-frame clones alone and is incomplete. Here the sample spans roughly 41,000 clones, roughly 90% being singletons. The sample consisted of CD4+ or CD8+ T cells sorted from blood, taken in a trial of the OX40 agonist ivuxolimab. The receptors originated from an adult with an advanced solid tumor such as melanoma, head and neck, liver or kidney cancer. Both conserved end residues are part of each CDR3. The D gene is left open where the match is weak. Some rows mark clone size as missing; the rest say once, few, many or name a class of expanded clone.

clone size | J gene | D gene | V gene | CDR3 length | CDR3 DNA | CDR3 protein
- | TRBJ2-7 | TRBD1 | TRBV2 | 11 | TGTGCCAGCATTGCAGGGGGCGAGCAGTACTTC | CASIAGGEQYF
- | TRBJ2-7 | TRBD1 | TRBV7-8 | 15 | TGTGCCAGCAGCTCCGGGACAGGGGGCTTATACGAGCAGTACTTC | CASSSGTGGLYEQYF
- | TRBJ1-5 | - | TRBV27 | 17 | TGTGCCAGCAGTTCCCGGGAGTCGCATTATAACAATCAGCCCCAGCATTTT | CASSSRESHYNNQPQHF
- | TRBJ2-7 | TRBD2 | TRBV30 | 17 | TGTGCCTGGAAAGCCAGATGGACTAGCGGGAGATCCTCCGAGCAGTACTTC | CAWKARWTSGRSSEQYF
few | TRBJ1-3 | TRBD1 | TRBV30 | 20 | TGTGCCTGGAGTGTAGTGCCCGGACAGGCAACTTCTCTCTCTGGAAACACCATATATTTT | CAWSVVPGQATSLSGNTIYF
- | TRBJ1-5 | - | TRBV19 | 13 | TGTGCCAGTAGTCCCGACTGGCTTCAGCCCCAGCATTTT | CASSPDWLQPQHF
few | TRBJ2-2 | TRBD2 | TRBV5-6 | 16 | TGTGCCAGCAGGGAGCGGGAGGGCCTAATTACCGGGGAGCTGTTTTTT | CASREREGLITGELFF
- | TRBJ2-7 | - | TRBV29-1 | 13 | TGCAGCGTTGAGGAAGGGGACACCTACGAGCAGTACTTC | CSVEEGDTYEQYF
- | TRBJ1-1 | - | TRBV27 | 13 | TGTGCCAGCAGTTTACAGGGGAACACTGAAGCTTTCTTT | CASSLQGNTEAFF
- | TRBJ1-3 | TRBD1 | TRBV5-6 | 18 | TGTGCCAGCAGCTTGGGGACAGGGGGCTACAACTCTGGAAACACCATATATTTT | CASSLGTGGYNSGNTIYF
- | TRBJ2-2 | - | TRBV4-1 | 14 | TGCGCCAGCAGTCGACAGGTGAACACCGGGGAGCTGTTTTTT | CASSRQVNTGELFF
- | TRBJ2-7 | - | TRBV5-6 | 15 | TGTGCCAGCCAATTCGGGGTAGGAGGGTCCTACGAGCAGTACTTC | CASQFGVGGSYEQYF
- | TRBJ2-7 | TRBD2 | TRBV7-6 | 15 | TGTGCCAGCAGCTCACTAGCGGGGAGCTCCTACGAGCAGTACTTC | CASSSLAGSSYEQYF
few | TRBJ2-2 | - | TRBV9 | 15 | TGTGCCAGCAGCGCGACAGGATCGACCACCGGGGAGCTGTTTTTT | CASSATGSTTGELFF
- | TRBJ1-5 | TRBD1 | TRBV23-1 | 15 | TGCGCCAGCAGACCCGGGACAGGGCCGGATCAGCCCCAGCATTTT | CASRPGTGPDQPQHF
once | TRBJ2-1 | - | TRBV9 | 14 | TGTGCCAGCAGACCGGGACCCGCGGTGGATGAGCAGTTCTTC | CASRPGPAVDEQFF
- | TRBJ2-1 | TRBD2 | TRBV7-8 | 15 | TGTGCCAGCAGCTTAGGTCGCGGGAGGATCGATGAGCAGTTCTTC | CASSLGRGRIDEQFF
- | TRBJ1-2 | - | TRBV7-9 | 14 | TGTGCCAGCAGCTTAGCCGACTCCTACTATGGCTACACCTTC | CASSLADSYYGYTF
- | TRBJ1-6 | - | TRBV9 | 17 | TGTGCCAGCAGCGTGACCGGGCAGGGAGGATATAATTCACCCCTCCACTTT | CASSVTGQGGYNSPLHF
- | TRBJ2-7 | - | TRBV7-9 | 13 | TGTGCCAGCAGCTTAGGAGAGCACTACGAGCAGTACTTC | CASSLGEHYEQYF
- | TRBJ2-7 | - | TRBV6-5 | 15 | TGTGCCAGCAGTCCCTACAAAGGGGTCGGCTACGAGCAGTACTTC | CASSPYKGVGYEQYF
- | TRBJ2-1 | TRBD2 | TRBV6-4 | 15 | TGTGCCAGCAGTGAGCGGGAGTCCACCTACAATGAGCAGTTCTTC | CASSERESTYNEQFF
- | TRBJ2-7 | - | TRBV29-1 | 13 | TGCAGCGTTGGGGGGAGGTCTACCTACGAGCAGTACTTC | CSVGGRSTYEQYF
- | TRBJ2-3 | - | TRBV4-3 | 14 | TGCGCCAGCAGCCAAGGGGTGGGAATAGATACGCAGTATTTT | CASSQGVGIDTQYF
few | TRBJ1-5 | - | TRBV28 | 14 | TGTGCCAGCGTGACCAACCCGCCCCATCAGCCCCAGCATTTT | CASVTNPPHQPQHF
- | TRBJ2-7 | - | TRBV7-9 | 17 | TGTGCCAGCAGCCATCCTACCGGGGCCCAAAGCTCCTACGAGCAGTACTTC | CASSHPTGAQSSYEQYF
once | TRBJ1-2 | - | TRBV5-4 | 14 | TGTGCCGGCAGCTTGGGGCAGCAAATCTATGGCTACACCTTC | CAGSLGQQIYGYTF
- | TRBJ2-7 | TRBD1 | TRBV5-1 | 17 | TGCGCCAGCAGCTTTTTCAGTGGCGGACAGGGGGGGTACGAGCAGTACTTC | CASSFFSGGQGGYEQYF
- | TRBJ1-5 | TRBD1 | TRBV4-1 | 15 | TGCGCCAGCAGCCAATACACAGGGGGCTGGGGGCCCCAGCATTTT | CASSQYTGGWGPQHF
- | TRBJ2-5 | - | TRBV5-6 | 15 | TGTGCCAGCAGCTTGAGCAGGAGTTACCAAGAGACCCAGTACTTC | CASSLSRSYQETQYF
- | TRBJ1-1 | - | TRBV7-9 | 14 | TGTGCCAGCAGCCCCGGATCTACGGGGGATGAAGCTTTCTTT | CASSPGSTGDEAFF
- | TRBJ1-1 | - | TRBV30 | 13 | TGTGCCTGGAGTACGGGGTTGGGCACTGAAGCTTTCTTT | CAWSTGLGTEAFF
- | TRBJ2-3 | - | TRBV13 | 15 | TGTGCCAGCAGCACGGGACGGTGGAGCACAGATACGCAGTATTTT | CASSTGRWSTDTQYF
once | TRBJ2-5 | - | TRBV28 | 10 | TGTGCCAGCAGTCAAGAGACCCAGTACTTC | CASSQETQYF
- | TRBJ2-7 | - | TRBV5-6 | 15 | TGTGCCAGCAGCTTGGTAGGGACGGCAGGGCGGGAGCAGTACTTC | CASSLVGTAGREQYF
- | TRBJ2-7 | TRBD1 | TRBV4-1 | 17 | TGCGCCAGCAGCCAAGAATGGATGGGACAGGGGCTTTACGAGCAGTACTTC | CASSQEWMGQGLYEQYF
- | TRBJ2-2 | - | TRBV19 | 15 | TGTGCCAGTAGTACTACAGGGATGTACACCGGGGAGCTGTTTTTT | CASSTTGMYTGELFF
- | TRBJ2-1 | - | TRBV21-1 | 14 | TGTGCCAGCAGCAAAAGAAGTCAGGGGGGTGAGCAGTTCTTC | CASSKRSQGGEQFF
- | TRBJ2-1 | TRBD2 | TRBV7-3 | 14 | TGTGCCAGCAGCGAACTAGCGGGAGACAATGAGCAGTTCTTC | CASSELAGDNEQFF
- | TRBJ2-6 | - | TRBV9 | 16 | TGTGCCAGCAGCGCGCCCAGGGGCGCTGGGGCCAACGTCCTGACTTTC | CASSAPRGAGANVLTF
- | TRBJ2-1 | - | TRBV6-5 | 13 | TGTGCCAGCAGTTACGACACCTACAATGAGCAGTTCTTC | CASSYDTYNEQFF
- | TRBJ2-1 | - | TRBV4-3 | 14 | TGCGCCAGCAGGCAGGGGGGGCCCGGCAATGAGCAGTTCTTC | CASRQGGPGNEQFF
- | TRBJ2-3 | TRBD2 | TRBV13 | 15 | TGTGCCAGCAGCTTACCACTAGCGGCCACAGATACGCAGTATTTT | CASSLPLAATDTQYF
few | TRBJ2-7 | - | TRBV21-1 | 14 | TGTGCCAGCAGCAAAGTGTTCAGGGCTGTCGAGCAGTACTTC | CASSKVFRAVEQYF
- | TRBJ2-1 | TRBD2 | TRBV6-5 | 15 | TGTGCCAGCAGTAGTCTAGCGGTGAGTTACAATGAGCAGTTCTTC | CASSSLAVSYNEQFF
- | TRBJ1-5 | - | TRBV5-6 | 12 | TGTGCCAGCAGCCTTCCAGGGCAGCCCCAGCATTTT | CASSLPGQPQHF
- | TRBJ2-2 | - | TRBV27 | 13 | TGTGCCAGCAGTTTAATTGCCACCGGGGAGCTGTTTTTT | CASSLIATGELFF
- | TRBJ2-1 | - | TRBV9 | 15 | TGTGCCAGCAGCGTAGGAGATGAAGACTACAATGAGCAGTTCTTC | CASSVGDEDYNEQFF
- | TRBJ2-1 | - | TRBV5-8 | 15 | TGTGCCAGCAGCTTGGCCCCAGGGTCCAACAATGAGCAGTTCTTC | CASSLAPGSNNEQFF
- | TRBJ2-3 | - | TRBV5-6 | 13 | TGTGCCAGCAGCTTCCTAGTAACAGATACGCAGTATTTT | CASSFLVTDTQYF
once | TRBJ2-1 | - | TRBV7-8 | 14 | TGTGCCAGCAGCCTCCGGGACTTCTACAATGAGCAGTTCTTC | CASSLRDFYNEQFF
- | TRBJ1-5 | - | TRBV15 | 15 | TGTGCCACCAGCAGAGTCCTGGTCCCCGATCAGCCCCAGCATTTT | CATSRVLVPDQPQHF
- | TRBJ2-7 | - | TRBV5-1 | 14 | TGCGCCAGCAGCGTAGCCGCCAGTCCCTACGAGCAGTACTTC | CASSVAASPYEQYF
few | TRBJ2-3 | TRBD1 | TRBV7-8 | 15 | TGTGCCAGCAGCGAAGGGACAGGGATGATGGATACGCAGTATTTT | CASSEGTGMMDTQYF
- | TRBJ2-3 | - | TRBV5-8 | 14 | TGTGCCAGCAGCGGCGGCTTAAGTATAGATACGCAGTATTTT | CASSGGLSIDTQYF
- | TRBJ1-2 | TRBD1 | TRBV9 | 15 | TGTGCCAGCAGCGGACAGGGGGCGATTAATAGTGGCTACACCTTC | CASSGQGAINSGYTF
- | TRBJ2-7 | TRBD2 | TRBV5-6 | 17 | TGTGCCAGCAGCTTACCGACTAGCGGGCATATATCCTACGAGCAGTACTTC | CASSLPTSGHISYEQYF
- | TRBJ1-1 | TRBD1 | TRBV6-6 | 15 | TGTGCCACCGATACCTGGACAGGATTGGGCACTGAAGCTTTCTTT | CATDTWTGLGTEAFF
- | TRBJ2-7 | TRBD1 | TRBV27 | 12 | TGTGCCAGCAGCCCCCAGGGGGACGAGCAGTACTTC | CASSPQGDEQYF
few | TRBJ2-7 | - | TRBV10-1 | 12 | TGCGCCAGCAGTCGACGGCGGAGGGAGCAGTACTTC | CASSRRRREQYF